This TCR beta chain was retrieved from a study of blood T cell repertoires in COVID-19. Study summary: COVID-19 samples, acute and convalescent, were from the United States, Italy and Spain.

V trimming: 4 bases; J trimming: 1 base; junction bases outside the gene matches: 4. Germline-derived CDR1 and CDR2 are SGHRS and YFSETQ. The CDR3 loop spans 14 amino acids. In the original analysis: It was from reference gene primer amplification that nucleated cell counts were estimated. Only in-frame clones appear in the TCRdb table, and some are missing; sequencing was by immunoSEQ multiplex PCR. From that table come the V and J calls and clone size; the DNA was used to work out D and trimming. The repertoire holds about 180,000 clones, with about 81% as singletons. The receptor was isolated from an elderly woman with COVID-19, enrolled during active disease. The sequencing sample was made of peripheral blood. The V call is TRBV5-1, the J call TRBJ2-5, with TRBD1 matching 7 bases. The CDR3 region is CASSQGTVQETQYF. Written as DNA, the CDR3 is TGCGCCAGCAGCCAAGGGACAGTCCAAGAGACCCAGTACTTC.